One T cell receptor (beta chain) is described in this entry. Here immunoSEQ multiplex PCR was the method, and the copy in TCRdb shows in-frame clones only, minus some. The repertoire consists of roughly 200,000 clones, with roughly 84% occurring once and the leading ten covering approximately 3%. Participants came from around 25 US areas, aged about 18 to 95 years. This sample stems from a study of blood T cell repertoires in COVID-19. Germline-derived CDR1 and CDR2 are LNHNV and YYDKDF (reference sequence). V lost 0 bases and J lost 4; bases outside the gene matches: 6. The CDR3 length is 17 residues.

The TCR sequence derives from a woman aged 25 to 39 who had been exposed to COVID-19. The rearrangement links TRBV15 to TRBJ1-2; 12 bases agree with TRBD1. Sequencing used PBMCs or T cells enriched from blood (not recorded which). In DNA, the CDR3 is TGTGCCACCAGCAGAGAGGGAGGGACAGGGGGCTTCTATGGCTACACCTTC. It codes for CATSREGGTGGFYGYTF.